This is a list of T cell receptor beta chains from one sample in a study of cytomegalovirus exposure and HLA in healthy donors. Libraries were prepared by immunoSEQ multiplex PCR; TCRdb keeps only in-frame clonotypes and omits some of them. The table shows over 100,000 clones, with about a tenth occurring only once. Sequencing was carried out using PBMCs. The origin of the receptors is a man between 40 and 49 years old in good health and CMV-seropositive. The CDR3 runs from the conserved cysteine through the conserved F or W. The D gene is left open where the match is weak. The size entry is marked missing in some rows and otherwise reads once, few, many or a size class.

D gene | J gene | clone size | V gene | CDR3 protein | CDR3 DNA
- | TRBJ1-2 | many | TRBV4-1 | CASSQDGRSRYTF | TGCGCCAGCAGCCAAGACGGGAGGTCAAGGTACACCTTC
TRBD2 | TRBJ2-3 | - | TRBV19 | CASSVAGGTDTQYF | TGTGCCAGTAGTGTAGCGGGAGGCACAGATACGCAGTATTTT
- | TRBJ1-3 | few | TRBV13 | CASSLGRGNSGNTIYF | TGTGCCAGCAGCTTAGGCCGAGGAAACTCTGGAAACACCATATATTTT
- | TRBJ1-2 | - | TRBV7-9 | CASSLVGREWFGGYTF | TGTGCCAGCAGCTTAGTGGGCCGGGAGTGGTTTGGTGGCTACACCTTC
- | TRBJ2-7 | - | TRBV5-1 | CASSLVPGTYEQYF | TGCGCCAGCAGCTTGGTCCCAGGGACCTACGAGCAGTACTTC
TRBD1 | TRBJ1-5 | - | TRBV4-1 | CASSTRQGNPQHF | TGCGCCAGCAGCACCCGACAGGGTAATCCCCAGCATTTT
TRBD2 | TRBJ2-1 | - | TRBV5-4 | CASSRAGAVSYNEQFF | TGTGCCAGCAGCAGAGCGGGAGCGGTCTCCTACAATGAGCAGTTCTTC
- | TRBJ1-4 | - | TRBV4-1 | CASSQGRGGIEKLFF | TGCGCCAGCAGCCAAGGGAGAGGGGGTATTGAAAAACTGTTTTTT
- | TRBJ1-1 | few | TRBV5-1 | CASSPAPGNTEAFF | TGCGCCAGCAGCCCGGCCCCAGGGAACACTGAAGCTTTCTTT
- | TRBJ2-7 | - | TRBV7-6 | CASSVRTTYEQYF | TGTGCCAGCAGCGTGCGGACAACCTACGAGCAGTACTTC